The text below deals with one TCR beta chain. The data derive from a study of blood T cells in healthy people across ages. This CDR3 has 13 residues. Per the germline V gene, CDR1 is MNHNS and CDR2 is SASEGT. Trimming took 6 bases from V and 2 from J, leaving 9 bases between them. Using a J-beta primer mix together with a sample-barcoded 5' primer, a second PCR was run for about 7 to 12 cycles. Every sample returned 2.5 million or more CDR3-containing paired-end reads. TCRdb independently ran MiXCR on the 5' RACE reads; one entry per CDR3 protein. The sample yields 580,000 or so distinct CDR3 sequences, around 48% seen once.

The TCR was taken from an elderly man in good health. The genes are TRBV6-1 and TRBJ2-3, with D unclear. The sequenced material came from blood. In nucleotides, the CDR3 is TGTGCCAGCAGAGGCGACCTCACAGATACGCAGTATTTT. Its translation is CASRGDLTDTQYF.